The 6 T cell receptor beta chains listed next were all sequenced from one sample in a study of HIV-infected patients and healthy controls. One entry per CDR3 protein, called by TCRdb with MiXCR from the 5' RACE reads. The profile shows around 58,000 distinct CDR3 sequences, around 21% of them singletons. The specimen was CD4+ T cells from blood. These receptors came from a human donor in good health.

This clonotype has at least ten counts. The chain combines TRBV7-9 with TRBJ2-5; D is unclear. Deletions cut 8 bases from V and 2 bases from J, with 12 bases between. CDR1 and CDR2 from the germline V gene are SEHNR and FQNEAQ (reference sequence). The CDR3 extends over 13 amino acids. The CDR3 DNA follows: TGTGCCAGCTCTCGGCAGGAGCAAGAGACCCAGTACTTC. Amino acids: CASSRQEQETQYF.

This clonotype was counted a few times. The chain has TRBV20-1 and TRBJ1-1, with TRBD1 matching 7 bases. The CDR3 covers 14 residues. With 6 bases clipped from V and 5 bases from J, the junction kept 12 bases outside the gene matches. Germline CDR1 and CDR2: DFQATT and SNEGSKA (reference sequence). CDR3 loop: CSARFQGGRTEAFF. The CDR3 bases are TGCAGTGCGCGGTTTCAGGGGGGCAGAACTGAAGCTTTCTTT.

In its sample, this clonotype was seen many times. CDR3 sequence (DNA): TGTGCCAGTCAGGGATCCAATCAGCCCCAGCATTTT. Protein product: CASQGSNQPQHF. The V call is TRBV2, the J call TRBJ1-5, with D perhaps matching TRBD1 (5 bases). Germline lookup yields CDR1 SNHLY and CDR2 FYNNEI. Trimming pared 9 bases from V and 3 bases from J, leaving 9 bases between. This CDR3 has 12 amino acids.

This clonotype was recorded a few times. The chain links TRBV27 to TRBJ2-7; TRBD1 is a possible D gene (6 bases). Trimming stripped 2 bases from V and 0 bases from J, with 11 bases between. The CDR3 length is 15 residues. CDR1 is MNHEY, CDR2 SMNVEV, per germline (reference sequence). This chain's CDR3 is CASSLVGGGSYEQYF. In DNA, the CDR3 is TGTGCCAGCAGTTTAGTTGGGGGCGGCTCCTACGAGCAGTACTTC.

The V gene is TRBV29-1, the J gene TRBJ2-7; perhaps TRBD1 as D (5 bases). CDR3 size: 18 residues. Germline V CDR1 and CDR2: SQVTM, ANQGSEA. Deletions cut 6 bases from V and 0 bases from J, with 27 bases between. CDR3 sequence: CSVFPVVPGLGRSYEQYF. In DNA form, the CDR3 reads TGCAGCGTATTCCCCGTAGTCCCAGGGTTGGGGCGCTCCTACGAGCAGTACTTC.

At least ten counts were recorded for this clonotype. The rearrangement links TRBV4-1 to TRBJ1-6, with D perhaps TRBD1 (5 bases). Trimming took 0 bases from V and 8 from J, leaving 14 bases between them. The germline CDR1 and CDR2 sequences are MGHRA and YSYEKL. The CDR3 is 16 amino acids. The CDR3 DNA follows: TGCGCCAGCAGCCAAGACCCGGGACCGAAGCATTCACCCCTCCACTTT. Its protein is CASSQDPGPKHSPLHF.